The 2 T cell receptor beta chains given below trace back to one sample, sequenced in a study of control samples from healthy donors and cancer patients. Clones were read by immunoSEQ multiplex PCR, and TCRdb kept only the in-frame ones, dropping some. The sample has 150,000 to 200,000 clones; 75% to 95% are singletons. Sequenced: blood. These receptor sequences come from a woman in her thirties or forties in good health.

In nucleotides, the CDR3 is TGTGCCAGTACCTCCAGTCCAAGGGGGGGGGTCACTGAAGCTTTCTTT. It encodes CASTSSPRGGVTEAFF. The J gene is TRBJ1-1, the V gene TRBV19; D may be TRBD1 (6 bases). The CDR3 runs to 16 residues. Trimming shortened V by 7 bases and J by 4 bases, and 22 bases separated the two germline ends. Per germline, CDR1 LNHDA and CDR2 SQIVND (reference sequence).

The chain couples TRBV2 to TRBJ1-3, with D uncertain. V was cut by 8 bases and J by 3 bases, with 14 bases left in between. The V gene's germline CDR1 is SNHLY and CDR2 FYNNEI. The CDR3 covers 14 residues. The CDR3 is CASVPGVFGNTIYF. In nucleotides, the CDR3 is TGTGCCAGCGTCCCCGGAGTATTTGGAAACACCATATATTTT.